This is a list of T cell receptor beta chains from one sample in a study of T-cell memory formation after mild COVID-19. MiXCR was run by TCRdb on the 5' RACE reads, yielding one entry per CDR3 protein. The sample includes roughly 380,000 distinct CDR3 sequences, around 27% of them seen just once. The sample was PBMCs or a T cell subset sorted from them (not recorded which). The receptor set was obtained from an adult woman who had mild COVID-19 (a few samples of this study predate the infection). Cell type and time point are not known. Both conserved end residues are part of each CDR3. Fields, in order: V gene, J gene, CDR3 length, D gene, clone size, CDR3 protein, CDR3 DNA. D genes are given only for firm matches. Not all rows give a size; the values are once, few, many and, for expanded clones, a class.

TRBV5-1,TRBJ2-1,16,.,once,CASSPEPGLDYNEQFF,TGCGCCAGCAGCCCCGAACCGGGACTGGACTACAATGAGCAGTTCTTC
TRBV24-1,TRBJ2-7,17,TRBD2,many,CATSDSRRGLAGEGQYF,TGTGCCACCAGTGATTCACGCCGGGGACTAGCGGGAGAAGGGCAGTACTTC
TRBV20-1,TRBJ2-5,15,.,.,CSAARSGLGQETQYF,TGCAGTGCGGCCCGCAGCGGGTTAGGTCAAGAGACCCAGTACTTC
TRBV6-1,TRBJ2-1,18,.,.,CASSEETIPAGLYNEQFF,TGTGCCAGCAGTGAAGAAACTATACCAGCAGGGCTCTACAATGAGCAGTTCTTC
TRBV20-1,TRBJ2-6,20,TRBD1,.,CSARQPAGTGGIAGANVLTF,TGCAGTGCTAGACAGCCGGCCGGGACAGGGGGCATCGCTGGGGCCAACGTCCTGACTTTC
TRBV5-1,TRBJ2-3,15,TRBD1,few,CASSSETGDTDTQYF,TGCGCCAGCAGCTCTGAGACAGGGGACACAGATACGCAGTATTTT
TRBV7-9,TRBJ2-3,16,TRBD2,.,CASSSGLAGSGDTQYF,TGTGCCAGCAGTTCGGGACTAGCGGGGTCTGGCGATACGCAGTATTTT
TRBV18,TRBJ2-5,15,.,few,CASSPPSTAQETQYF,TGTGCCAGCTCACCACCCTCGACAGCCCAAGAGACCCAGTACTTC
TRBV24-1,TRBJ2-3,19,TRBD2,.,CATSEPTSGSLLSTDTQYF,TGTGCCACCAGTGAACCTACTAGCGGGAGTTTGTTGAGCACAGATACGCAGTATTTT
TRBV3-1,TRBJ2-7,12,.,.,CARGLETYEQYF,TGTGCCAGAGGACTGGAGACCTACGAGCAGTACTTC
TRBV7-9,TRBJ2-3,15,.,few,CASSSSPTAPDTQYF,TGTGCCAGCAGCTCTTCTCCGACTGCCCCAGATACGCAGTATTTT
TRBV12-3/TRBV12-4,TRBJ1-2,14,.,few,CASSARVAYYGYTF,TGTGCCAGCAGTGCCCGAGTGGCCTACTATGGCTACACCTTC
TRBV29-1,TRBJ1-1,11,.,.,CRTDGNTEAFF,TGCAGGACAGACGGGAACACTGAAGCTTTCTTT
TRBV14,TRBJ2-7,16,TRBD2,.,CASSQRSGRHSYEQYF,TGTGCCAGCAGCCAGAGGAGCGGGAGACACTCCTACGAGCAGTACTTC
TRBV4-3,TRBJ2-7,17,.,few,CASSRYLGPASSYEQYF,TGCGCCAGCAGCCGGTACTTGGGACCGGCTAGCTCCTACGAGCAGTACTTC
TRBV4-3,TRBJ2-1,13,TRBD2,few,CASSPPRGDEQFF,TGCGCCAGCAGCCCCCCCCGGGGGGATGAGCAGTTCTTC
TRBV4-3,TRBJ2-1,15,TRBD2,.,CASSERGLAGVEQFF,TGCGCCAGCAGCGAACGGGGACTAGCGGGAGTTGAGCAGTTCTTC
TRBV20-1,TRBJ2-1,14,.,few,CSVLRGVSYNEQFF,TGCAGTGTCCTTCGCGGGGTCTCCTACAATGAGCAGTTCTTC
TRBV18,TRBJ2-1,15,TRBD1,few,CASSSDRGAYNEQFF,TGTGCCAGCTCGTCCGACAGGGGTGCCTACAATGAGCAGTTCTTC
TRBV5-1,TRBJ2-2,16,.,few,CASSLEGSRLAGELFF,TGCGCCAGCAGCTTGGAGGGTAGTAGGCTGGCCGGGGAGCTGTTTTTT
TRBV5-1,TRBJ1-1,14,.,few,CASSLAPANTEAFF,TGCGCCAGCAGCTTGGCCCCAGCGAACACTGAAGCTTTCTTT
TRBV7-9,TRBJ2-3,14,.,few,CASSPDREAFTQYF,TGTGCCAGCAGCCCAGACCGAGAGGCTTTTACGCAGTATTTT
TRBV12-3/TRBV12-4,TRBJ1-3,15,.,few,CASSKNRISGNTIYF,TGTGCCAGCAGCAAGAACAGGATTAGTGGAAACACCATATATTTT
TRBV30,TRBJ2-1,12,.,.,CAWSEGLYEQFF,TGTGCCTGGAGTGAAGGACTATATGAGCAGTTCTTC
TRBV20-1,TRBJ2-7,15,.,.,CSATPRRPEGYEQYF,TGCAGTGCTACCCCTAGACGACCGGAGGGCTACGAGCAGTACTTC
TRBV4-1,TRBJ2-1,15,.,.,CASSPRDWTNNEQFF,TGCGCCAGCAGCCCCCGGGACTGGACAAACAATGAGCAGTTCTTC
TRBV20-1,TRBJ2-1,16,TRBD1,few,CSAREMAGGSYNEQFF,TGCAGTGCTAGAGAGATGGCAGGGGGTTCCTACAATGAGCAGTTCTTC
TRBV12-3/TRBV12-4,TRBJ2-2,14,.,.,CASIEEGGTGELFF,TGTGCCAGCATCGAGGAGGGAGGCACCGGGGAGCTGTTTTTT
TRBV12-3/TRBV12-4,TRBJ1-4,14,TRBD1,.,CASSQGQGWEKLFF,TGTGCCAGCAGCCAGGGACAGGGGTGGGAAAAACTGTTTTTT
TRBV5-1,TRBJ2-5,15,.,few,CASSWGREMQETQYF,TGCGCCAGCAGCTGGGGGCGTGAGATGCAAGAGACCCAGTACTTC
TRBV7-8,TRBJ2-1,13,.,.,CASSLVRGNEQFF,TGTGCCAGCAGCTTAGTTCGGGGAAATGAGCAGTTCTTC
TRBV5-5,TRBJ2-1,15,.,.,CASSLDGYSYNEQFF,TGTGCCAGCAGCTTGGACGGGTACTCCTACAATGAGCAGTTCTTC
TRBV12-3/TRBV12-4,TRBJ1-5,16,TRBD1,few,CASTSWTGSLNQPQHF,TGTGCCAGCACCTCCTGGACAGGGAGTCTCAATCAGCCCCAGCATTTT
TRBV7-9,TRBJ2-3,16,TRBD2,few,CASSYSQGGPADTQYF,TGTGCCAGCAGCTACTCGCAGGGAGGGCCCGCAGATACGCAGTATTTT
TRBV12-3/TRBV12-4,TRBJ1-2,14,.,.,CASSSDGARGGYTF,TGTGCCAGCAGTTCGGATGGGGCAAGGGGTGGCTACACCTTC
TRBV12-3/TRBV12-4,TRBJ2-1,16,TRBD2,few,CASTHSGLAGINEQFF,TGTGCCAGCACCCACTCCGGACTAGCGGGAATTAATGAGCAGTTCTTC
TRBV11-3,TRBJ2-2,16,.,few,CASSPGDFRDTGELFF,TGTGCCAGCAGCCCCGGGGACTTTAGGGACACCGGGGAGCTGTTTTTT
TRBV10-3,TRBJ1-3,12,.,few,CAISGTGDTIYF,TGTGCCATCAGCGGGACCGGGGACACCATATATTTT
TRBV29-1,TRBJ2-2,11,.,.,CSATDSGELFF,TGCAGCGCCACAGACAGCGGGGAGCTGTTTTTT